The 24 T cell receptor beta chains in this list originate from one sample, sequenced in a study of blood T cell repertoires in COVID-19. The data were produced by immunoSEQ multiplex PCR, yet TCRdb's version contains in-frame clones alone and is incomplete. The sample lists about 400,000 clones, approximately 87% occurring once. Sample: PBMCs or T cells enriched from blood (not recorded which). Receptors were obtained from a woman aged 25 to 39 with acute COVID-19.

The chain is built from TRBV7-8 and TRBJ2-3, with 9 bases lining up with TRBD2. The junction had 10 bases not matched to a gene; V was cut back by 3 bases and J by 0 bases. Per the germline V gene, CDR1 is SGHVS and CDR2 is FQNEAQ. This CDR3 spans 18 amino acids. The CDR3 protein is CASSFLSGGLLSTDTQYF. The CDR3 DNA is TGTGCCAGCAGCTTTTTAAGCGGGGGGCTTCTAAGCACAGATACGCAGTATTTT.

The V call is TRBV19, the J call TRBJ1-4; perhaps TRBD1 as D (5 bases). The V gene lost 3 bases and the J gene lost 4 bases, with 9 bases spanning the gap. The CDR3 is made up of 14 amino acids. Looked up from germline, CDR1 is LNHDA and CDR2 is SQIVND (reference sequence). This CDR3 reads CASSIWGGNEKLFF. The CDR3 bases are TGTGCCAGTAGTATTTGGGGCGGTAATGAAAAACTGTTTTTT.

The rearrangement uses TRBV6-2 or TRBV6-3 and TRBJ1-4, with a possible D match to TRBD1 (6 bases). Per the germline V gene, CDR1 is MNHEY and CDR2 is SVGEGT. Trimming shortened V by 6 bases and J by 6 bases, and 17 bases separated the two germline ends. This CDR3 has 15 residues. CDR3 amino acids: CASSSTGNRDEKLFF. The CDR3 nucleotides read TGTGCCAGCAGCTCTACAGGGAACCGAGATGAAAAACTGTTTTTT.

CDR3 DNA: TGTGCCAGCAGCGCGCGGCGGGGAATCTACAATGAGCAGTTCTTC. Translating it yields CASSARRGIYNEQFF. This rearrangement joins TRBV6-2 or TRBV6-3 to TRBJ2-1; D might be TRBD2 (6 bases). Germline CDR1 MNHEY, CDR2 SVGEGT. V gave up 6 bases and J gave up 3 bases, with 15 bases separating them. The CDR3 sequence is 15 residues long.

Only a few counts were recorded for this clone. The rearrangement joins TRBV7-3 to TRBJ2-1; 14 bases align to TRBD2. Germline CDR1 is SGHTA and CDR2 is FQGTGA. J lost 6 bases, V lost 4 bases, and 5 bases had no gene match. This CDR3 is built from 16 residues. CDR3 region: CASSSSGLAGGNEQFF. CDR3 DNA sequence: TGTGCCAGCAGCTCCTCTGGACTAGCGGGGGGCAATGAGCAGTTCTTC.

A remark on this clone: The sample carries other DNA sequences with the same CDR3. CDR3 DNA: TGTGCCAGCAGCTTAGGGGACAGGGGCTACGAGCAGTACTTC. Protein product: CASSLGDRGYEQYF. The chain couples TRBV11-2 to TRBJ2-7, with 10 bases that match TRBD1. CDR3 length: 14 amino acids. Germline CDR1 SGHAT, CDR2 FQNNGV. The V and J ends lost 1 base and 3 bases, in that order; junction bases with no gene match: 0.

The chain recombines TRBV19 with TRBJ1-6; D is perhaps TRBD1 (6 bases). Germline CDR1 reads LNHDA; CDR2 reads SQIVND (reference sequence). Trimming stripped 6 bases from V and 6 bases from J, with 15 bases between. The CDR3 loop spans 15 amino acids. The CDR3 here is CASRLTGSPNSPLHF. CDR3 coding DNA: TGTGCCAGTAGACTGACAGGCTCCCCTAATTCACCCCTCCACTTT.

The chain combines TRBV24-1 with TRBJ1-2; D is perhaps TRBD1 (6 bases). The V gene lost 3 bases and the J gene lost 4 bases, with 14 bases spanning the gap. The CDR3 has 15 amino acids. Germline values: CDR1 KGHDR, CDR2 SFDVKD. In DNA form, the CDR3 reads TGTGCCACCAGTGATCCCCGGGGGGCGGCCTATGGCTACACCTTC. Translating it yields CATSDPRGAAYGYTF.

This clone is a singleton in its sample. This chain uses TRBV19 with TRBJ2-2, with 12 bases that match TRBD1. The germline V gene has CDR1 LNHDA and CDR2 SQIVND (reference sequence). With V trimmed by 2 bases and J by 2 bases, 3 bases remained unmatched. The CDR3 is 17 amino acids. In nucleotides, the CDR3 is TGTGCCAGTAGTATACGGGACAGGGGGCTTAACACCGGGGAGCTGTTTTTT. Translated: CASSIRDRGLNTGELFF. Based on the CDR3 plus reference TRBV19 and TRBJ2-2, the full variable domain is DGGITQSPKYLFRKEGQNVTLSCEQNLNHDAMYWYRQDPGQGLRLIYYSQIVNDFQKGDIAEGYSVSREKKESFPLTVTSAQKNPTAFYLCASSIRDRGLNTGELFFGEGSRLTVL.

J is TRBJ2-5 and V is TRBV7-2, with 12 bases lining up with TRBD2. The CDR3 extends over 16 amino acids. Germline CDR1 is SGHTA and CDR2 is FQGNSA. J gave up 9 bases and V 1 base, and 9 bases lay outside the gene matches. This CDR3 reads CASSLEVAASGGAQYF. In DNA form, the CDR3 reads TGTGCCAGCAGCTTAGAGGTGGCGGCTAGCGGGGGGGCCCAGTACTTC.

The J gene is TRBJ2-7, the V gene TRBV5-6; D ambiguous. Looked up from germline, CDR1 is SGHDT and CDR2 is YYEEEE. The CDR3 is 14 amino acids. The V and J ends lost 1 base and 0 bases respectively, with 8 bases between them. CDR3 nucleotides: TGTGCCAGCAGCTTGTACAGCCTCTCCTACGAGCAGTACTTC. This gives the protein CASSLYSLSYEQYF.

The chain has TRBV14 and TRBJ2-3; 8 bases fit TRBD1. This CDR3 region has 15 residues. From germline, CDR1 is SGHDN and CDR2 FVKESK. The V and J ends lost 1 base and 2 bases, in that order; junction bases with no gene match: 2. In DNA, the CDR3 is TGTGCCAGCAGCCAAGTGGACAGGGCCACAGATACGCAGTATTTT. Its protein is CASSQVDRATDTQYF.

V is TRBV19 and J is TRBJ1-3; the D is unclear. This CDR3 contains 13 residues. The V gene's germline CDR1 is LNHDA and CDR2 SQIVND (reference sequence). With 5 bases removed from V and 4 bases from J, the gap between germline ends came to 9 bases. The CDR3 loop reads CASSWPAGNTIYF. In DNA, the CDR3 is TGTGCCAGTAGTTGGCCTGCAGGAAACACCATATATTTT.

A single count supports this clone. The chain is built from TRBV30 and TRBJ1-2; D uncertain. This CDR3 has 12 residues. Trimming pared 0 bases from V and 4 bases from J, leaving 6 bases between. Per germline, CDR1 GTSNPN and CDR2 SVGIG (reference sequence). The CDR3: CAWSVSGYGYTF. The DNA of the CDR3 is TGTGCCTGGAGTGTATCCGGCTATGGCTACACCTTC.

Points on this clone: Different DNA sequences within this sample yield the same CDR3. This sequence joins TRBV9 and TRBJ2-1; 7 nucleotides line up with TRBD2. Looked up from germline, CDR1 is SGDLS and CDR2 is YYNGEE. The CDR3 runs to 14 residues. V lost 3 bases, J lost 3 bases, and 3 bases stayed unmatched. Here the CDR3 DNA reads TGTGCCAGCAGCGCCAGCGGGGTCTACAATGAGCAGTTCTTC. Translation gives CASSASGVYNEQFF.

This clone was detected once. The V call is TRBV9, the J call TRBJ2-1; 10 bases line up with TRBD2. The V gene's germline CDR1 is SGDLS and CDR2 YYNGEE. The length of the CDR3 is 19 residues. V was clipped by 4 bases and J by 0 bases; unmatched bases: 13. The CDR3 nucleotides are TGTGCCAGCAGCACACAAATGGGGACTAGCGAGAGCTCCTACAATGAGCAGTTCTTC. This codes for CASSTQMGTSESSYNEQFF.

On this clone itself: The sample has other DNA sequences that encode this CDR3 too. V is TRBV7-2 and J is TRBJ2-7; D perhaps matches TRBD1 (6 bases). The CDR3 length is 14 residues. Germline V gives CDR1 SGHTA, CDR2 FQGNSA. With 1 base removed from V and 2 bases from J, the gap between germline ends came to 9 bases. CDR3 sequence: CASSLVAGAYEQYF. The CDR3 DNA reads as TGTGCCAGCAGCTTAGTGGCAGGGGCCTACGAGCAGTACTTC. Complete variable domain (other parts from reference TRBV7-2 and TRBJ2-7): GAGVSQSPSNKVTEKGKDVELRCDPISGHTALYWYRQSLGQGLEFLIYFQGNSAPDKSGLPSDRFSAERTGGSVSTLTIQRTQQEDSAVYLCASSLVAGAYEQYFGPGTRLTVT.

The chain links TRBV27 to TRBJ1-5; 7 bases map to TRBD1. The CDR3 has 14 residues. Germline values: CDR1 MNHEY, CDR2 SMNVEV (reference sequence). V shed 6 bases, J shed 0 bases, and the junction held 2 bases outside the gene matches. The CDR3 sequence is CASSHRGSNQPQHF. CDR3 nucleotides: TGTGCCAGCAGCCACAGGGGTAGCAATCAGCCCCAGCATTTT.

The CDR3 here is CASGLEKKSWLDKDQETQYF. The CDR3 DNA is TGTGCTAGTGGTTTGGAAAAGAAGAGCTGGTTGGACAAAGACCAAGAGACCCAGTACTTC. The chain carries TRBV12-5 and TRBJ2-5; D might be TRBD1 (5 bases). Germline values: CDR1 LGHNT, CDR2 FRNRAP. The CDR3 loop spans 20 amino acids. V was cut by 1 base and J by 0 bases, with 24 bases left in between.

The rearrangement uses TRBV6-2 or TRBV6-3 and TRBJ1-6; 10 positions match TRBD1. V was clipped by 5 bases and J by 19 bases; unmatched bases: 8. The germline V gene has CDR1 MNHEY and CDR2 SVGEGT. The CDR3 is 12 residues long. CDR3 sequence reads: CASSDPGQGVHF. The CDR3 nucleotides read TGTGCCAGCAGTGACCCTGGACAGGGGGTTCACTTT.

V and J are TRBV24-1 and TRBJ2-3; 8 positions agree with TRBD1. The germline V gene has CDR1 KGHDR and CDR2 SFDVKD. The CDR3 is made up of 16 amino acids. V lost 6 bases, J lost 1 base, and 8 bases stayed unmatched. CDR3 DNA sequence: TGTGCCACCAGTCATTCACCGGGACAGGGCACAGATACGCAGTATTTT. This codes for CATSHSPGQGTDTQYF.

This rearrangement joins TRBV6-2 or TRBV6-3 to TRBJ1-1, with TRBD1 as a possible D gene (5 bases). Germline CDR1 and CDR2: MNHEY and SVGEGT. This CDR3 comprises 19 residues. Trimming pared 5 bases from V and 0 bases from J, leaving 25 bases between. In DNA form, the CDR3 reads TGTGCCAGCAGTCCCTTGACAGCCTCCCACCGGATCTTGAACACTGAAGCTTTCTTT. It specifies CASSPLTASHRILNTEAFF.

The rearrangement links TRBV19 to TRBJ1-1; D uncertain. The CDR3 is 15 amino acids. Trimming took off 0 bases at V and 0 bases at J, with 8 bases between the two ends. The V gene's germline CDR1 is LNHDA and CDR2 SQIVND (reference sequence). CDR3 region: CASSIDLAVNTEAFF. CDR3 nucleotides: TGTGCCAGTAGTATAGATCTAGCTGTGAACACTGAAGCTTTCTTT.

V and J are TRBV2 and TRBJ1-5, with no clear D. The germline V gene has CDR1 SNHLY and CDR2 FYNNEI. This CDR3 has 14 amino acids. V lost 4 bases and J lost 7, with 14 bases in between. CDR3 sequence (DNA): TGTGCCAGCAGTGCTGGACTAGGCAGCCAGCCCCAGCATTTT. Protein product: CASSAGLGSQPQHF.